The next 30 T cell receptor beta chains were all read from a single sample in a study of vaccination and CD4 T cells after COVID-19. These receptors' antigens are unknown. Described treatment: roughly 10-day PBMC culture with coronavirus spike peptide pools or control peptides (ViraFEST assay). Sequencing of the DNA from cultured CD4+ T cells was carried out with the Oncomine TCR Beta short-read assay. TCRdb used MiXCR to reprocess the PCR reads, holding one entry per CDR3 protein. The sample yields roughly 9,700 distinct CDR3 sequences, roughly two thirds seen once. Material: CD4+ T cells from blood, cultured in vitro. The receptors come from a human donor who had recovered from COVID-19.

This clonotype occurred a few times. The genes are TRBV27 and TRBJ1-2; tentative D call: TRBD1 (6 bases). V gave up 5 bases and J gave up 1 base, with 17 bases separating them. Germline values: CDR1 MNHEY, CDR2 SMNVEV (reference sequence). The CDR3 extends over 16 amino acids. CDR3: CASSRLGQGGNYGYTF. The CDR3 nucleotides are TGTGCCAGCAGTCGGTTGGGTCAAGGGGGTAACTATGGCTACACCTTC.

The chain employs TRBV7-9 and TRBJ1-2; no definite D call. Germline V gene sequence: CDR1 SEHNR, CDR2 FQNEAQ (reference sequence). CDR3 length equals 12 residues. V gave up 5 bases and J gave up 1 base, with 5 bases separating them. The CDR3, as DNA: TGTGCCAGCAGCGCCGTTAACTATGGCTACACCTTC. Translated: CASSAVNYGYTF. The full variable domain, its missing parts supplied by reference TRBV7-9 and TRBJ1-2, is DTGVSQNPRHKITKRGQNVTFRCDPISEHNRLYWYRQTLGQGPEFLTYFQNEAQLEKSRLLSDRFSAERPKGSFSTLEIQRTEQGDSAMYLCASSAVNYGYTFGSGTRLTVV.

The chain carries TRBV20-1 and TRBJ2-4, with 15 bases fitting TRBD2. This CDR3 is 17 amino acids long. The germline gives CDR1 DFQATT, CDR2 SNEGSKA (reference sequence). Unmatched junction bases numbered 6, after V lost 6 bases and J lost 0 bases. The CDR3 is CSAGTSGGLTAKNIQYF. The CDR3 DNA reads TGCAGTGCCGGGACTAGCGGGGGGTTGACAGCCAAAAACATTCAGTACTTC.

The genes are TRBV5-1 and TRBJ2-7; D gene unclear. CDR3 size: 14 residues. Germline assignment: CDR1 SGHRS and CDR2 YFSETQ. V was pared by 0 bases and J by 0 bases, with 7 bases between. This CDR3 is CASSLVGISYEQYF. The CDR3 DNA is TGCGCCAGCAGCTTGGTCGGCATCTCCTACGAGCAGTACTTC.

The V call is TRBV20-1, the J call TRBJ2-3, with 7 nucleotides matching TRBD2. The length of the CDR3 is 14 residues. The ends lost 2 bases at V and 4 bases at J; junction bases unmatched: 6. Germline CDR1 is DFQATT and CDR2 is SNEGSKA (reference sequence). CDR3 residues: CSARRTSRPDTQYF. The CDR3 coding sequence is TGCAGTGCTAGACGGACTAGTCGGCCAGATACGCAGTATTTT.

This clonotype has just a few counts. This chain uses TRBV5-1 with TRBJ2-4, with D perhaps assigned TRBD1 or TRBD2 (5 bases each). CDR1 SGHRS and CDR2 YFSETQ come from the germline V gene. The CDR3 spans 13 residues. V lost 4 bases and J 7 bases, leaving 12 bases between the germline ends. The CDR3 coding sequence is TGCGCCAGCAGCCCGGGACCTACGAACATTCAGTACTTC. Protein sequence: CASSPGPTNIQYF.

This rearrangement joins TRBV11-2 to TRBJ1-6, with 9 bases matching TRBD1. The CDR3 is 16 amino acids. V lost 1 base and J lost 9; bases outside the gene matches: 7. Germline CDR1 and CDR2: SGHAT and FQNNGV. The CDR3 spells CASSLVGQGGSSPLHF. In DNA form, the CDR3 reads TGTGCCAGCAGCTTAGTGGGACAGGGAGGGAGTTCACCCCTCCACTTT. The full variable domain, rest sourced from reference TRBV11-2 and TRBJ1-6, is EAGVAQSPRYKIIEKRQSVAFWCNPISGHATLYWYQQILGQGPKLLIQFQNNGVVDDSQLPKDRFSAERLKGVDSTLKIQPAKLEDSAVYLCASSLVGQGGSSPLHFGNGTRLTVT.

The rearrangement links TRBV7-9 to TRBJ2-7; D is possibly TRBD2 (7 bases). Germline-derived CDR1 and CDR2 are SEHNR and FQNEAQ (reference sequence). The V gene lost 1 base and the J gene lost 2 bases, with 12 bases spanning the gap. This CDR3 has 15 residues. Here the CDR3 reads CASSLDGGAAYEQYF. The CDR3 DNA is TGTGCCAGCAGCTTAGATGGGGGGGCTGCCTACGAGCAGTACTTC.

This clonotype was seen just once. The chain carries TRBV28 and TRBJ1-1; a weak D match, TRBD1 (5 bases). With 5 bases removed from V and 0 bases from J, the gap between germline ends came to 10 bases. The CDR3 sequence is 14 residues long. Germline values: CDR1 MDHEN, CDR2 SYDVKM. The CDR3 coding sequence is TGTGCCAGCAGTCCTGGGACGGTGAACACTGAAGCTTTCTTT. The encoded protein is CASSPGTVNTEAFF.

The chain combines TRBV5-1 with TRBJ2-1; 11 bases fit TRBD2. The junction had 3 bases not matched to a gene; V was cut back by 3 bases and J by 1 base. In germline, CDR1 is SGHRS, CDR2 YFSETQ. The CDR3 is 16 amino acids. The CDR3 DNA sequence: TGCGCCAGCAGCTCCTCTAGCGGGAGGTCCTACAATGAGCAGTTCTTC. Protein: CASSSSSGRSYNEQFF.

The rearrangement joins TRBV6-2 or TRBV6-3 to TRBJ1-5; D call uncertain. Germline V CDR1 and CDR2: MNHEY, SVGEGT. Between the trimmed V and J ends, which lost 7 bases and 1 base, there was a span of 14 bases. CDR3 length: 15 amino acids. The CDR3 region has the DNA TGTGCCAGCACCCAGGAAGGGCAGAGCAATCAGCCCCAGCATTTT. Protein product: CASTQEGQSNQPQHF.

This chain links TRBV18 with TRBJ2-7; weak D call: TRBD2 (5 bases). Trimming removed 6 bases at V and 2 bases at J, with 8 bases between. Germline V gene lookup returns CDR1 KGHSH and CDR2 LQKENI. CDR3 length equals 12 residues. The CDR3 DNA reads TGTGCCAGCTCTCCCGGGGCCTACGAGCAGTACTTC. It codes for CASSPGAYEQYF.

In DNA form, the CDR3 reads TGCAGTGCTAGATCGGGCGCCCCAGATACGCAGTATTTT. It is translated as CSARSGAPDTQYF. This rearrangement joins TRBV20-1 to TRBJ2-3; no clear D gene. This CDR3 has 13 residues. V was clipped by 2 bases and J by 4 bases, with 10 bases between them. CDR1 is DFQATT and CDR2 is SNEGSKA in the germline V gene (reference sequence).

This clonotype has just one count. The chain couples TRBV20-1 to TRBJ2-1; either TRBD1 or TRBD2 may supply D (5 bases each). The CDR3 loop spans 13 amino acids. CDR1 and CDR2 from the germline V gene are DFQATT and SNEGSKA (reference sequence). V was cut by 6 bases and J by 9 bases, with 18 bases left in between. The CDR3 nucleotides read TGCAGTGCCCTACGGACACTGGCGGGTGAGCAGTTCTTC. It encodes CSALRTLAGEQFF.

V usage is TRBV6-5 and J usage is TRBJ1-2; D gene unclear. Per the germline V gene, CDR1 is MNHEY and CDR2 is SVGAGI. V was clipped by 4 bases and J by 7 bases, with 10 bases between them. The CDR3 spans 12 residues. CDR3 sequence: CASSSPTSGYTF. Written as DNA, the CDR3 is TGTGCCAGCAGTTCTCCCACCTCTGGCTACACCTTC.

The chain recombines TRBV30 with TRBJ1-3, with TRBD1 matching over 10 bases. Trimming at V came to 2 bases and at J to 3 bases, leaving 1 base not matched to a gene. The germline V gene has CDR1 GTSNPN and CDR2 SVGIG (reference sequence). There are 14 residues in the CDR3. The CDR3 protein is CAWSRDRGGNTIYF. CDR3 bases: TGTGCCTGGAGTCGGGACAGGGGTGGAAACACCATATATTTT.

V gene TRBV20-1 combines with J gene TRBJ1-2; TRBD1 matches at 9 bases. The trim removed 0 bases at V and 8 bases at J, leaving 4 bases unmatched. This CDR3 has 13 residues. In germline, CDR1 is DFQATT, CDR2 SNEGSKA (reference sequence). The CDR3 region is CSAREQGARGYTF. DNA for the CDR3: TGCAGTGCTAGAGAACAGGGGGCGCGGGGCTACACCTTC.

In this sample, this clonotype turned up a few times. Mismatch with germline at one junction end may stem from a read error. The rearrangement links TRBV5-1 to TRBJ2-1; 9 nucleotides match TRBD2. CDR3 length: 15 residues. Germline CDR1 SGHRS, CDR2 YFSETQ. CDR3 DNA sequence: TGTGCCAGCGTTCCCCTCGCGGGGGGGACCAATGAGCAGTTCTTC. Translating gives CASVPLAGGTNEQFF.

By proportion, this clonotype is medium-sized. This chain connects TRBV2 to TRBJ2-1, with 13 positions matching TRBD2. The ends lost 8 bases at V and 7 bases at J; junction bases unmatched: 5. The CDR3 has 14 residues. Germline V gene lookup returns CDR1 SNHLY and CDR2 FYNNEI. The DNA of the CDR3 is TGTGCCAGCGAGACTAGCGGGGGGAGGAATGAGCAGTTCTTC. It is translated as CASETSGGRNEQFF.

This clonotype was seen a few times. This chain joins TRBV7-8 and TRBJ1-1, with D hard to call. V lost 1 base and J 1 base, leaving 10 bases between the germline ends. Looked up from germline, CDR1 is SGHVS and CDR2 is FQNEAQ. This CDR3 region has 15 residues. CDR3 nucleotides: TGTGCCAGCAGCTTAGGGACCTTACGGAACACTGAAGCTTTCTTT. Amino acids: CASSLGTLRNTEAFF.

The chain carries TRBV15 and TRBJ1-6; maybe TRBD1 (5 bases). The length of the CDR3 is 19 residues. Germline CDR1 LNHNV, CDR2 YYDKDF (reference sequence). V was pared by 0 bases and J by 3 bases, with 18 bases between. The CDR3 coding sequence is TGTGCCACCAGCAGAGATAGGGGCCCTTTGGGGCTCTATAATTCACCCCTCCACTTT. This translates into CATSRDRGPLGLYNSPLHF.

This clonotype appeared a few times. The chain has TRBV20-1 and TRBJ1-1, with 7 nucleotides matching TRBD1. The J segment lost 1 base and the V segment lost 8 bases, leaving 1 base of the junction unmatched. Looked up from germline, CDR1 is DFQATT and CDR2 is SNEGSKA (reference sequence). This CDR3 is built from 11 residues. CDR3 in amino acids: CSSGGNTEAFF. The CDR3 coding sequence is TGCAGTTCAGGGGGGAACACTGAAGCTTTCTTT.

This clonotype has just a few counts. The CDR3 loop is CASSDAGTTNSPLHF. As DNA, the CDR3 is TGTGCCAGCAGCGACGCCGGGACAACTAATTCACCCCTCCACTTT. This chain joins TRBV11-3 and TRBJ1-6, with D tentatively TRBD1 (6 bases). CDR1 is SGHNT, CDR2 YENEEA, per germline. The CDR3 contains 15 residues. The germline V and J ends were trimmed by 5 bases and 6 bases, with 14 bases remaining between them.

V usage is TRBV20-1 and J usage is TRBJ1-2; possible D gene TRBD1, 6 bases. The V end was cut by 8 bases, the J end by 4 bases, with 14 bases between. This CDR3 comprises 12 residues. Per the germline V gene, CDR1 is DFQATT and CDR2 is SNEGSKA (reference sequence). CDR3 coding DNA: TGCAGTTTCCTCGGGACACTCTATGGCTACACCTTC. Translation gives CSFLGTLYGYTF.

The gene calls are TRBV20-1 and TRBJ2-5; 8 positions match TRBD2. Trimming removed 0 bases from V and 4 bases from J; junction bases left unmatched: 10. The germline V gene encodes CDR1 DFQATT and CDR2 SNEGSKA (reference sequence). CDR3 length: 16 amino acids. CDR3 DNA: TGCAGTGCTAGAGAAACCCGAGCGGGAGACGGAGAGACCCAGTACTTC. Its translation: CSARETRAGDGETQYF.

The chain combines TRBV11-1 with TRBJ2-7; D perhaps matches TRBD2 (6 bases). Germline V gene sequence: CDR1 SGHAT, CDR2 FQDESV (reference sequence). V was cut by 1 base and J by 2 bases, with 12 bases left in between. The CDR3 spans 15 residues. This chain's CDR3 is CASSLGLAAPYEQYF. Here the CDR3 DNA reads TGTGCCAGCAGCTTAGGATTAGCGGCCCCCTACGAGCAGTACTTC.

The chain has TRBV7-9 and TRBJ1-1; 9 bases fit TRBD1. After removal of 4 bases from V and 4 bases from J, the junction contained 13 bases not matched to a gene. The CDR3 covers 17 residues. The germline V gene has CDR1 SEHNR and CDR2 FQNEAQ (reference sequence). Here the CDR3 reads CASSSLLSDRGTTEAFF. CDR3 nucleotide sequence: TGTGCCAGCAGCTCTCTATTATCGGACAGGGGAACCACTGAAGCTTTCTTT.

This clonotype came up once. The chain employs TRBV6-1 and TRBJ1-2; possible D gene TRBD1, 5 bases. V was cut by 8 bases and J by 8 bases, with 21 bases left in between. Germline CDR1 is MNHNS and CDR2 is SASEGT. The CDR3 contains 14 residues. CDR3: CASLKMEGWGGYTF. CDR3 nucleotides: TGTGCCAGCTTAAAAATGGAGGGCTGGGGGGGCTACACCTTC.

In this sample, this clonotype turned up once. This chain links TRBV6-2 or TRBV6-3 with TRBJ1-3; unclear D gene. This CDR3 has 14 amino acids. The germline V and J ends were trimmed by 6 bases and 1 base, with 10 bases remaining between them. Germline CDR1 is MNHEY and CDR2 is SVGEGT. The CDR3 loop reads CASRSSGSGNTIYF. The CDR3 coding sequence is TGTGCCAGCAGGAGCAGCGGGTCTGGAAACACCATATATTTT.

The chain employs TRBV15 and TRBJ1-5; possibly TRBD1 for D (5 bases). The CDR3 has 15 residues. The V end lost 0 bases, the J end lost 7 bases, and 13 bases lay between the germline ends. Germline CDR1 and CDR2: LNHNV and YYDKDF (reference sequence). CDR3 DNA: TGTGCCACCAGCAGAGACAGGGACGCGGAGCAGCCCCAGCATTTT. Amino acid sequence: CATSRDRDAEQPQHF.